These T cell receptor beta chains were read from a single sample in a study of blood T cells in healthy people across ages. MiXCR, applied by TCRdb to the 5' RACE reads, yields one record per CDR3 protein. Of approximately 2,000,000 distinct CDR3 sequences in the sample, roughly 43% were seen once. Input material: blood. All receptors derive from a human donor in good health. Each CDR3 is given with its conserved first and last residue. The D gene is left open where the match is weak. For some rows the clone size is stated as once, few or many, or as a class when expanded; others skip it.

D gene,clone size,V gene,J gene,CDR3 DNA,CDR3 protein
TRBD2,.,TRBV4-2,TRBJ2-1,TGTGCCAGCAGCCGAGATGCTATAGGGCGGGGGGGGCAATACAATGAGCAGTTCTTC,CASSRDAIGRGGQYNEQFF
TRBD2,few,TRBV4-2,TRBJ2-5,TGTGCCAGCAGCCAAGAGGACGGGAGCGGGGGTCAAGAGACCCAGTACTTC,CASSQEDGSGGQETQYF
.,few,TRBV4-3,TRBJ2-7,TGCGCCAGCAGCCAAGATCTCCCAGGGTTCGAGCAGTACTTC,CASSQDLPGFEQYF
TRBD1,.,TRBV12-3/TRBV12-4,TRBJ1-4,TGTGCCAGCAGTCTAGGGACAGGGGCTAATGAAAAACTGTTTTTT,CASSLGTGANEKLFF
.,.,TRBV3-1,TRBJ2-7,TGTGCCAGCAGCCAAGATGCGGGATGGGAATCCTACGAGCAGTACTTC,CASSQDAGWESYEQYF
.,.,TRBV12-3/TRBV12-4,TRBJ1-1,TGTGCCAGCACTCTTTCGGGGGGAAACACTGAAGCTTTCTTT,CASTLSGGNTEAFF
.,.,TRBV11-1,TRBJ2-7,TGTGCCAGCAGCCCAAAGGGAGATCGCTCCTACGAGCAGTACTTC,CASSPKGDRSYEQYF
.,.,TRBV4-3,TRBJ2-5,TGCGCCAGCAGCCAAAACCCCCGGACCGTGGGAGAGACCCAGTACTTC,CASSQNPRTVGETQYF
.,few,TRBV15,TRBJ2-1,TGTGCCACCAGTAAAGACCTAGGGTACAATGAGCAGTTCTTC,CATSKDLGYNEQFF
.,few,TRBV6-5,TRBJ2-3,TGTGCCAGCAGTTACCTTCTTGTACCCGACACAGATACGCAGTATTTT,CASSYLLVPDTDTQYF
.,few,TRBV7-8,TRBJ2-5,TGTGCCAGCAGCCTTCCCAGGGGCCAAGAGACCCAGTACTTC,CASSLPRGQETQYF
.,.,TRBV29-1,TRBJ2-3,TGCAGCGCAGGACAGGGAGGGGATACGCAGTATTTT,CSAGQGGDTQYF
.,.,TRBV7-2,TRBJ2-5,TGTGCCAGCAGCCCAGAGGGGATGGGGACCCAGTACTTC,CASSPEGMGTQYF
.,few,TRBV7-8,TRBJ2-5,TGTGCCAGCAGCTTAGAACAGGGCATACTCTCAGAGACCCAGTACTTC,CASSLEQGILSETQYF
TRBD1,few,TRBV29-1,TRBJ2-7,TGCAGCGTTGAAGGTGGGACAGGGAAACCCTACGAGCAGTACTTC,CSVEGGTGKPYEQYF
.,.,TRBV29-1,TRBJ2-7,TGCAGCGCCGGCGAGGGGGGAAACTCCTACGAGCAGTACTTC,CSAGEGGNSYEQYF
.,many,TRBV11-2,TRBJ2-7,TGTGCCAGCAGCTCAACCGAGACCTACGAGCAGTACTTC,CASSSTETYEQYF
.,.,TRBV10-3,TRBJ2-3,TGTGCCATCAGTGAGGGAGGGGACGGAGATACGCAGTATTTT,CAISEGGDGDTQYF
TRBD1,few,TRBV3-1,TRBJ2-4,TGTGCCAGCAGCCAAGGAACAGGGGAGTACAATGAGCAGTACTTC,CASSQGTGEYNEQYF
.,few,TRBV7-9,TRBJ1-4,TGTGCCAGCAGCGAGACAGGAGAAAAACTGTTTTTT,CASSETGEKLFF
TRBD1,.,TRBV7-2,TRBJ2-1,TGTGCCAGCAGTACACTACAGGGGAGCTCCTACAATGAGCAGTTCTTC,CASSTLQGSSYNEQFF
.,few,TRBV7-2,TRBJ2-5,TGTGCCAGCAGCACCGACGGCCTCCGGGAGACCCAGTACTTC,CASSTDGLRETQYF
TRBD2,many,TRBV4-1,TRBJ2-3,TGCGCCAGCAGCCTAGCGGGGGTCAATACAGATACGCAGTATTTT,CASSLAGVNTDTQYF
.,.,TRBV20-1,TRBJ1-1,TGCAGTGCTAGAGTGAATGGACAAGGTGAAGCTTTCTTT,CSARVNGQGEAFF
TRBD1,few,TRBV29-1,TRBJ1-6,TGTAGCGTTGCTGGCCAGGGGGCGCTTAGGTTTCCCTCACCCCTCCACTTT,CSVAGQGALRFPSPLHF
.,.,TRBV7-3,TRBJ1-1,TGTGCCAGCAGCCTGGATGCCCGTAGCACTGAAGCTTTCTTT,CASSLDARSTEAFF
.,many,TRBV4-1,TRBJ2-7,TGCGCCAGCAGCCAACCTGGACAATCTTACGAGCAGTACTTC,CASSQPGQSYEQYF
.,.,TRBV28,TRBJ1-2,TGTGCCAGCAGCCTGCCATATTCTAACTATGGCTACACCTTC,CASSLPYSNYGYTF
TRBD2,few,TRBV28,TRBJ2-7,TGTGCCAGCAGTTTATTTCATCTGGGGAGGGAGGAGCAGTACTTC,CASSLFHLGREEQYF
.,few,TRBV11-3,TRBJ1-6,TGTGCCAGCAGCTTAGTTCAGGGGAGTTCACCCCTCCACTTT,CASSLVQGSSPLHF
.,many,TRBV7-2,TRBJ2-7,TGTGCCAGCACCGTCACAGGGAACGCCTACGAGCAGTACTTC,CASTVTGNAYEQYF
.,few,TRBV20-1,TRBJ2-3,TGCAGTGCTAACCAGGGGCGGACTATCACAGATACGCAGTATTTT,CSANQGRTITDTQYF
.,few,TRBV6-5,TRBJ1-2,TGTGCCAGCAGTTACCAGTTGGCGGGGGAGGGTGGCTACACCTTC,CASSYQLAGEGGYTF
TRBD1,.,TRBV20-1,TRBJ2-3,TGCAGTGCTGGGGACAGGGTAGCAGATACGCAGTATTTT,CSAGDRVADTQYF
TRBD1,few,TRBV28,TRBJ1-2,TGTGCCAGCACCTCCCCAGGGGGCGCCCACTATGGCTACACCTTC,CASTSPGGAHYGYTF
.,.,TRBV9,TRBJ1-1,TGTGCCAGCAGCCCCATAAGGGGGGTGAACACTGAAGCTTTCTTT,CASSPIRGVNTEAFF
.,many,TRBV6-1,TRBJ2-5,TGTGCCAGCAGTGAAGGGCTCCAAGAGACCCAGTACTTC,CASSEGLQETQYF
TRBD2,.,TRBV12-3/TRBV12-4,TRBJ2-5,TGTGCCAGCAGTTCCCTCGGGGGGGTGGGAGAGACCCAGTACTTC,CASSSLGGVGETQYF
TRBD1,.,TRBV18,TRBJ1-2,TGTGCCAGCTCACCAGAGGCCAGGGGGGGATATGGCTACACCTTC,CASSPEARGGYGYTF
TRBD1,once,TRBV29-1,TRBJ1-1,TGCAGCGTTCGCCGGACAGGGGGCACTGCTTTCTTT,CSVRRTGGTAFF
TRBD2,few,TRBV9,TRBJ2-1,TGTGCCAGCAGTGGTAGCGGGGCTGGGCAGTTCTTC,CASSGSGAGQFF
.,few,TRBV7-2,TRBJ1-4,TGTGCCAGCAGCTTTATTTCAGGGGTGAATGAAAAACTGTTTTTT,CASSFISGVNEKLFF
.,few,TRBV6-4,TRBJ2-7,TGTGCCGGCCCCCCCTCCTACGAGCAGTACTTC,CAGPPSYEQYF
.,few,TRBV11-2,TRBJ1-1,TGTGCCAGCAGCTTCCTGCTGGGCACTGAAGCTTTCTTT,CASSFLLGTEAFF
.,.,TRBV18,TRBJ1-2,TGTGCCAGCTCGCCTAGTATGTATGAAGGCTACACCTTC,CASSPSMYEGYTF
.,.,TRBV25-1,TRBJ2-6,TGTGCCAGCAACCCTGGGGACACTTTGTTCTCTGGGGCCAACGTCCTGACTTTC,CASNPGDTLFSGANVLTF
.,.,TRBV25-1,TRBJ2-7,TGTGCCAGCAGTGAATTTATGGTTTACGAGCAGTACTTC,CASSEFMVYEQYF
.,few,TRBV5-1,TRBJ1-1,TGCGCCAGCGGGGTCGAGAACACTGAAGCTTTCTTT,CASGVENTEAFF
TRBD1,.,TRBV20-1,TRBJ1-1,TGCAGTGCTAGAGCTTTTATTTCGGGGACAGGGGATACCACTGAAGCTTTCTTT,CSARAFISGTGDTTEAFF
TRBD1,many,TRBV4-1,TRBJ2-7,TGCGCCAGCAGCCAAGGACAGGGACGGGAGCAGTACTTC,CASSQGQGREQYF
TRBD1,few,TRBV7-6,TRBJ1-1,TGTGCCAGCAGCTTAGTGAGTTGGGACAGGGGATTTAGGACTGAAGCTTTCTTT,CASSLVSWDRGFRTEAFF
.,once,TRBV29-1,TRBJ1-1,TGCAGCGTTGAAAGGGGGGTCGACACTGAAGCTTTCTTT,CSVERGVDTEAFF
.,once,TRBV5-6,TRBJ1-2,TGTGCCAGCAGCTTGGATCAGGGCTGGGGCTATGGCTACACCTTC,CASSLDQGWGYGYTF
TRBD2,.,TRBV29-1,TRBJ2-7,TGCAGCGTGGTCACTCCGGGGGGAGCCTACGAGCAGTACTTC,CSVVTPGGAYEQYF
.,.,TRBV4-3,TRBJ1-2,TGCGCCAGCAGCCAAGAGGGGGGGTTGAAAGGCTACACCTTC,CASSQEGGLKGYTF
.,.,TRBV7-2,TRBJ1-5,TGTGCCAGCAGCTTAGTAGGGGATGGATGGGGCAATCAGCCCCAGCATTTT,CASSLVGDGWGNQPQHF
TRBD2,.,TRBV30,TRBJ2-7,TGTGCCTGTAACGGGGGGGAAAACTACGAGCAGTACTTC,CACNGGENYEQYF